These T cell receptor beta chains were read from a single sample in a study of blood T cells in healthy people across ages. Each CDR3 protein gets one entry after TCRdb re-called the 5' RACE reads with MiXCR. The sample shows hundreds of thousands of distinct CDR3 sequences, approximately 50% of them seen only once. Sequencing used blood. The receptors here all came from a man aged 60 to 75 in good health. Both conserved end residues are part of each CDR3. The order of the fields is D gene, clone size, V gene, J gene, CDR3 protein. A D gene is named only where the DNA matches it firmly. Where a row states a size, it is once, few, many or the class of an expanded clone; other rows omit it.

D: TRBD2; size: NA; V: TRBV7-9; J: TRBJ2-7; CDR3: CASSAETSGGHEQYF
D: NA; size: NA; V: TRBV4-1; J: TRBJ2-5; CDR3: CASSLQRASQETQYF
D: NA; size: few; V: TRBV12-3/TRBV12-4; J: TRBJ2-3; CDR3: CASSFRAPSTDTQYF
D: NA; size: NA; V: TRBV3-1; J: TRBJ1-4; CDR3: CASSQPRGSWEKLFF
D: NA; size: NA; V: TRBV15; J: TRBJ2-1; CDR3: CATSRVGSAGMIGNEQFF
D: NA; size: few; V: TRBV3-1; J: TRBJ2-7; CDR3: CASSQVAAAGEQYF
D: NA; size: NA; V: TRBV9; J: TRBJ2-5; CDR3: CASSVGPGVQETQYF
D: NA; size: NA; V: TRBV10-3; J: TRBJ1-4; CDR3: CAIRAGPNEKLFF
D: NA; size: NA; V: TRBV24-1; J: TRBJ1-1; CDR3: CATTRISISGILNTEAFF
D: NA; size: few; V: TRBV6-1; J: TRBJ1-5; CDR3: CASSRGPTRTENQPQHF
D: TRBD2; size: few; V: TRBV5-5; J: TRBJ2-5; CDR3: CASSRTSGGLGETQYF
D: TRBD2; size: NA; V: TRBV5-1; J: TRBJ2-5; CDR3: CASSFGGGASYNEQYF
D: NA; size: NA; V: TRBV7-2; J: TRBJ1-5; CDR3: CASSPSYQPQHF
D: TRBD2; size: NA; V: TRBV7-2; J: TRBJ2-5; CDR3: CASSLEVGGNEQYF
D: TRBD2; size: NA; V: TRBV7-7; J: TRBJ2-5; CDR3: CASSFASGGAETQYF
D: NA; size: NA; V: TRBV27; J: NA; CDR3: CASSSQGTQYF
D: NA; size: NA; V: TRBV2; J: TRBJ1-4; CDR3: CASSPDRFNEKLFF
D: NA; size: NA; V: TRBV10-3; J: TRBJ1-2; CDR3: CAISDWGVSNYGYTF
D: NA; size: NA; V: TRBV21-1; J: TRBJ2-3; CDR3: CASSARDPQEDTQYF
D: NA; size: NA; V: TRBV12-3/TRBV12-4; J: NA; CDR3: CASSARDRDEQYF
D: NA; size: NA; V: TRBV7-6; J: TRBJ2-6; CDR3: CALGGSGANVLTF
D: TRBD1; size: NA; V: TRBV6-2/TRBV6-3; J: TRBJ1-5; CDR3: CASSFHLRQGDSNQPQHF
D: TRBD2; size: NA; V: TRBV5-1; J: TRBJ2-1; CDR3: CASSLDVSGAYNEQFF
D: TRBD1; size: NA; V: TRBV2; J: NA; CDR3: CASSSGTGGYDEQYF
D: NA; size: many; V: TRBV6-2/TRBV6-3; J: TRBJ1-1; CDR3: CASTASKTHPEAFF
D: TRBD2; size: NA; V: TRBV6-2/TRBV6-3; J: TRBJ2-3; CDR3: CASSGLAGLTDTQYF
D: TRBD2; size: many; V: TRBV3-1; J: TRBJ2-7; CDR3: CASSPYQLGTSGYEQYF
D: NA; size: NA; V: TRBV29-1; J: TRBJ1-2; CDR3: CSVHHRGGGVGYTF
D: NA; size: once; V: TRBV6-5; J: TRBJ2-3; CDR3: CASSYELSTDTQYF
D: NA; size: NA; V: TRBV7-3; J: TRBJ2-2; CDR3: CASSPLGDGELFF
D: NA; size: NA; V: TRBV6-1; J: TRBJ1-4; CDR3: CASSRMRGEKLFF
D: TRBD2; size: few; V: TRBV29-1; J: TRBJ2-5; CDR3: CSAQTSGGAGKTQYF
D: TRBD1; size: few; V: TRBV6-1; J: TRBJ1-6; CDR3: CASSAGQGDSPLHF
D: NA; size: NA; V: TRBV12-3/TRBV12-4; J: TRBJ2-5; CDR3: CASSLDPQIQETQYF
D: NA; size: NA; V: TRBV15; J: TRBJ2-1; CDR3: CATSRARVGEQFF
D: NA; size: once; V: TRBV7-9; J: NA; CDR3: CASSFGVAETQYF
D: TRBD1; size: NA; V: TRBV20-1; J: TRBJ1-2; CDR3: CSARPRGQGYGYTF
D: NA; size: NA; V: TRBV11-2; J: TRBJ2-5; CDR3: CAGSLVRGPGRGQETQYF
D: NA; size: NA; V: TRBV20-1; J: TRBJ1-2; CDR3: CSARDVGGYGYTF
D: NA; size: NA; V: TRBV29-1; J: TRBJ2-1; CDR3: CSVAPYSYNEQFF
D: NA; size: NA; V: TRBV7-2; J: TRBJ2-5; CDR3: CASSFGGALETQYF
D: NA; size: few; V: TRBV5-6; J: TRBJ1-2; CDR3: CASSFRDTGYGYTF
D: TRBD1; size: many; V: TRBV5-1; J: TRBJ2-1; CDR3: CASSSGQANEQFF
D: TRBD1; size: NA; V: TRBV12-3/TRBV12-4; J: TRBJ1-6; CDR3: CASSRDSLNSPLHF
D: TRBD2; size: NA; V: TRBV20-1; J: TRBJ2-5; CDR3: CSAQQAGGRQETQYF
D: NA; size: NA; V: TRBV12-3/TRBV12-4; J: TRBJ1-2; CDR3: CASSLRWRDGYTF
D: NA; size: few; V: TRBV18; J: TRBJ2-7; CDR3: CASSPPVGPYEQYF
D: NA; size: once; V: TRBV24-1; J: TRBJ2-3; CDR3: CATSDLQAREGLDTQYF
D: NA; size: NA; V: TRBV6-2/TRBV6-3; J: TRBJ2-5; CDR3: CASSYQMGETQYF
D: TRBD1; size: NA; V: TRBV7-2; J: TRBJ2-2; CDR3: CASSPRQGNGELFF
D: NA; size: once; V: TRBV5-1; J: TRBJ1-2; CDR3: CASSMDSPYGYTF
D: TRBD1; size: NA; V: TRBV2; J: TRBJ1-2; CDR3: CASSEVDRVNYGYTF
D: TRBD2; size: NA; V: TRBV6-2/TRBV6-3; J: TRBJ2-3; CDR3: CASSLRPEASGGDTQYF
D: TRBD1; size: few; V: TRBV4-2; J: TRBJ2-3; CDR3: CASSQEEQGTDTQYF